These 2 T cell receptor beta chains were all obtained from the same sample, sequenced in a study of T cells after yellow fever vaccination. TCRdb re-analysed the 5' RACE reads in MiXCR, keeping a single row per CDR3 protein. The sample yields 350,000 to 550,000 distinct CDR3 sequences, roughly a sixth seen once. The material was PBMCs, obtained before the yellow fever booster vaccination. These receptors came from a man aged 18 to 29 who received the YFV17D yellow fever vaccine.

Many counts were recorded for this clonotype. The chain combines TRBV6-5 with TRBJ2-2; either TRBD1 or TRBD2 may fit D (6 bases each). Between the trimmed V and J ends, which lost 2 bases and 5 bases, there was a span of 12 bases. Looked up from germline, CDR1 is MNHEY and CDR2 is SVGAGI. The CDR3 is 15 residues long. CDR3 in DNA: TGTGCCAGCAGTTACGTCGGGGGACAAACCGGGGAGCTGTTTTTT. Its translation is CASSYVGGQTGELFF.

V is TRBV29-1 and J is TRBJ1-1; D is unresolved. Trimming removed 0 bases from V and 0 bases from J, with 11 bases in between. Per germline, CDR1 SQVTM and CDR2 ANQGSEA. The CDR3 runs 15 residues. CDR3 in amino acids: CSVEDGGSLNTEAFF. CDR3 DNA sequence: TGCAGCGTTGAAGATGGAGGGTCGTTGAACACTGAAGCTTTCTTT.